The 12 T cell receptor beta chains below all came from one sample that was sequenced in a study of blood T cell repertoires in COVID-19. This table comes from immunoSEQ multiplex PCR, and its TCRdb copy is limited to in-frame clones, with some not included. In the table there are around 200,000 clones, approximately 80% of which are singletons. The sample taken for sequencing was peripheral blood. The source is a woman in her thirties or forties with COVID-19, enrolled during active disease.

DNA for the CDR3: TGTGCCAGCAGCCGCGGATCGGGGGGCCTCTACGAGCAGTACTTC. Its protein is CASSRGSGGLYEQYF. The chain carries TRBV3-1 (or the pseudogene TRBV3-2) and TRBJ2-7, with D maybe TRBD2 (7 bases). The CDR3 is 15 amino acids. Trimming cost V 4 bases and J 3 bases, with 16 bases left between them. The germline gives CDR1 LGHDT, CDR2 YNNKEL (reference sequence).

V usage is TRBV5-4 and J usage is TRBJ1-1; 9 bases are shared with TRBD1. V dropped 5 bases and J dropped 5; count of bases not matched to a gene: 4. This CDR3 is built from 13 residues. Germline-derived CDR1 and CDR2 are SGHNT and YYREEE (reference sequence). The CDR3 nucleotides read TGTGCCAGCAGAACAGGGGGCGCGACTGAAGCTTTCTTT. Its translation: CASRTGGATEAFF.

The chain combines TRBV28 with TRBJ1-2, with D tentatively TRBD1 (5 bases). The CDR3 contains 15 residues. Trimming cost V 3 bases and J 4 bases, with 15 bases left between them. The germline gives CDR1 MDHEN, CDR2 SYDVKM. The chain's CDR3 is CASSFGGRSTYGYTF. The CDR3 DNA sequence: TGTGCCAGCAGTTTCGGGGGTCGCAGTACCTATGGCTACACCTTC.

Remarks on this clone: Its ends do not fully match the called genes, so a read error is possible. CDR3 in amino acids: CASSSGGSGSLNEQFF. In nucleotides, the CDR3 is TGTGCTAGCAGCTCCGGCGGCAGCGGGAGTTTAAATGAGCAGTTCTTC. The rearrangement uses TRBV7-7 and TRBJ2-1; 8 positions match TRBD2. The CDR3 spans 16 residues. CDR1 and CDR2 from the germline V gene are SSHAT and FNYEAQ (reference sequence).

This chain connects TRBV6-5 to TRBJ2-3, with a tentative D call TRBD1 (6 bases). The CDR3 totals 13 residues. Germline V gene sequence: CDR1 MNHEY, CDR2 SVGAGI. Deletions cut 6 bases from V and 3 bases from J, with 10 bases between. The CDR3 here is CASRGAWTDTQYF. As DNA, the CDR3 is TGTGCCAGCAGGGGGGCTTGGACAGATACGCAGTATTTT.

CDR3 residues: CASTRGGSYEQYF. DNA for the CDR3: TGTGCCAGCACCCGCGGGGGATCCTACGAGCAGTACTTC. The chain carries TRBV9 and TRBJ2-7; 7 positions match TRBD2. The CDR3 spans 13 residues. V was clipped by 6 bases and J by 1 base; unmatched bases: 4. Germline V gene lookup returns CDR1 SGDLS and CDR2 YYNGEE.

The rearrangement joins TRBV19 to TRBJ1-6, with TRBD1 as a possible D gene (5 bases). CDR3 length: 12 residues. Trimming pared 4 bases from V and 13 bases from J, leaving 11 bases between. Germline V gene sequence: CDR1 LNHDA, CDR2 SQIVND (reference sequence). CDR3 nucleotide sequence: TGTGCCAGTAGTACAGGGTCGAGGCCCCTCCACTTT. Amino acids: CASSTGSRPLHF.

The chain is built from TRBV2 and TRBJ2-6, with TRBD2 as a possible D gene (5 bases). Germline V gene sequence: CDR1 SNHLY, CDR2 FYNNEI. The CDR3 spans 14 residues. V was shortened by 7 bases and J by 0 bases, with 7 bases between the two germline ends. CDR3: CASTEVSGANVLTF. DNA for the CDR3: TGTGCCAGCACGGAGGTCTCTGGGGCCAACGTCCTGACTTTC.

The chain combines TRBV10-3 with TRBJ2-7; 14 bases align to TRBD2. The trim removed 4 bases at V and 6 bases at J, leaving 2 bases unmatched. The V gene's germline CDR1 is ENHRY and CDR2 SYGVKD. There are 14 residues in the CDR3. CDR3 protein: CAISVGTSGSEQYF. CDR3 sequence (DNA): TGTGCCATCAGTGTCGGGACTAGCGGGAGCGAGCAGTACTTC.

J is TRBJ1-2 and V is TRBV27; TRBD1 matches 7 bases. Germline trimming cut 3 bases from V and 8 bases from J; bases unmatched to any gene: 9. The CDR3 totals 14 residues. CDR1 is MNHEY and CDR2 is SMNVEV in the germline V gene (reference sequence). The DNA of the CDR3 is TGTGCCAGCAGTTTTCGGGTGACAGGGTGGGGCTACACCTTC. This gives the protein CASSFRVTGWGYTF.

Only one count was recorded for this clone. The rearrangement links TRBV24-1 to TRBJ2-7; TRBD1 aligns across 8 bases. The germline V gene encodes CDR1 KGHDR and CDR2 SFDVKD. With 3 bases clipped from V and 5 bases from J, the junction kept 8 bases outside the gene matches. CDR3 length: 15 residues. CDR3 loop: CATSDGGTGKNEQYF. DNA of the CDR3: TGTGCCACCAGTGATGGCGGGACAGGTAAGAACGAGCAGTACTTC.

The rearrangement uses TRBV7-9 and TRBJ2-7, with 10 nucleotides matching TRBD1. The CDR3 totals 14 residues. Germline trimming cut 3 bases from V and 5 bases from J; bases unmatched to any gene: 4. Germline V gene lookup returns CDR1 SEHNR and CDR2 FQNEAQ (reference sequence). CDR3 DNA: TGTGCCAGCAGCTTCCGGGACAGGGGAAACGAGCAGTACTTC. It codes for CASSFRDRGNEQYF.